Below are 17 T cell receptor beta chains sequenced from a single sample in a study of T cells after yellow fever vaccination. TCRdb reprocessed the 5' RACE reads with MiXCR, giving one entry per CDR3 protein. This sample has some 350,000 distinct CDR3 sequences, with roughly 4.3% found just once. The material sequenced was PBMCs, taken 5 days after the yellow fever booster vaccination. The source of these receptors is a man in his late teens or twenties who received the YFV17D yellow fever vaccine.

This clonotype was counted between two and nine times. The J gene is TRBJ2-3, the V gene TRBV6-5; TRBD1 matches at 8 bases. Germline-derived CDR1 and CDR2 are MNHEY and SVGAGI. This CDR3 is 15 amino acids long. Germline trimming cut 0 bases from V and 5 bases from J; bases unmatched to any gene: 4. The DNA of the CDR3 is TGTGCCAGCAGTTACTCGACAGGGGCGGTAGATACGCAGTATTTT. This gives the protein CASSYSTGAVDTQYF.

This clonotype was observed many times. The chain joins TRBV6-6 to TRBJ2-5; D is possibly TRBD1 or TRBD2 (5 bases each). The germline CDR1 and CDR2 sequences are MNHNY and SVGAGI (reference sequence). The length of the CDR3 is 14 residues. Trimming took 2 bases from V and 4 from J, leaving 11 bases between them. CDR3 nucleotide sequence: TGTGCCAGCAGTTACCCGGGGCAGGGAGAGACCCAGTACTTC. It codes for CASSYPGQGETQYF.

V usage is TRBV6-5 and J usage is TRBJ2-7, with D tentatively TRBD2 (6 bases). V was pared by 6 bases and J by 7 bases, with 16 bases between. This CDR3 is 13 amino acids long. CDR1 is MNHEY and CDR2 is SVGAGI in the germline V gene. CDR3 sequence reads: CASSPTRAGEQYV. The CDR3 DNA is TGTGCCAGCAGCCCCACTAGGGCGGGGGAGCAGTACGTC.

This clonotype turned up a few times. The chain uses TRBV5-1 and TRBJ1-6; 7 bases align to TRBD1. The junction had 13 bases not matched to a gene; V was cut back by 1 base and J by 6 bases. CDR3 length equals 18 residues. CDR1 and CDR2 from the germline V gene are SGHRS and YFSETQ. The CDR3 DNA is TGCGCCAGCAGCTTGATGGGACAGATAGGCTTTGGTAATTCACCCCTCCACTTT. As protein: CASSLMGQIGFGNSPLHF.

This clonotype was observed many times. CDR3 sequence: CSARVGTSGGSGELFF. The CDR3 DNA sequence: TGCAGTGCTAGAGTGGGGACTAGCGGGGGTTCAGGGGAGCTGTTTTTT. The chain carries TRBV20-1 and TRBJ2-2, with 14 nucleotides matching TRBD2. Trimming took 1 base from V and 8 from J; bases not matched to a gene: 6. The V gene's germline CDR1 is DFQATT and CDR2 SNEGSKA (reference sequence). The CDR3 covers 16 residues.

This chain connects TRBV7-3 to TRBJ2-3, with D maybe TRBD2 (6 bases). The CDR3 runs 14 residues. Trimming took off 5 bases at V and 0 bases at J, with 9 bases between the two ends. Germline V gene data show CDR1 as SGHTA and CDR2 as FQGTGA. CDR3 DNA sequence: TGTGCCAGCAGCGGAGGGGACAGCACAGATACGCAGTATTTT. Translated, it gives CASSGGDSTDTQYF.

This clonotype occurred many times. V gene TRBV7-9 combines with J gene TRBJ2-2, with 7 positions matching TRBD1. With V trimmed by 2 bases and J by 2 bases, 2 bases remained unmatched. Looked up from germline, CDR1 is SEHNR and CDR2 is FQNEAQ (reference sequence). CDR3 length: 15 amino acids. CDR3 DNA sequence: TGTGCCAGCAGCTTACCAGGGGGTAACACCGGGGAGCTGTTTTTT. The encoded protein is CASSLPGGNTGELFF. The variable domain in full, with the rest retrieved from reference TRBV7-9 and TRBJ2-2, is DTGVSQNPRHKITKRGQNVTFRCDPISEHNRLYWYRQTLGQGPEFLTYFQNEAQLEKSRLLSDRFSAERPKGSFSTLEIQRTEQGDSAMYLCASSLPGGNTGELFFGEGSRLTVL.

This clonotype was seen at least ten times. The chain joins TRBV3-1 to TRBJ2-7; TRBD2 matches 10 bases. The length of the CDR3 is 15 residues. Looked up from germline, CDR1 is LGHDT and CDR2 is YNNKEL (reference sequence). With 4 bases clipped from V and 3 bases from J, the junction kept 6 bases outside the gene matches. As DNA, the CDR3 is TGTGCCAGCAGCCCACCTAGCGGGGGTGTCTACGAGCAGTACTTC. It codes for CASSPPSGGVYEQYF.

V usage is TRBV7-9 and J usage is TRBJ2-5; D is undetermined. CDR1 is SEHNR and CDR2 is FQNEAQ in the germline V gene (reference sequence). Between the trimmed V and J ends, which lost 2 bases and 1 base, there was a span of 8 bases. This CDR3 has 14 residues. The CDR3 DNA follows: TGTGCCAGCAGCTTAAGAGACTTCCAAGAGACCCAGTACTTC. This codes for CASSLRDFQETQYF.

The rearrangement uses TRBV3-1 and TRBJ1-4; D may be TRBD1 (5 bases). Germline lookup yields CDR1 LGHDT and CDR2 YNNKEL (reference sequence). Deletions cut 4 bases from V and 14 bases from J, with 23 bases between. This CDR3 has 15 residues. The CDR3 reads CASSPRDGATLGLFF. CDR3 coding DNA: TGTGCCAGCAGCCCCCGGGACGGAGCAACTTTAGGGCTGTTTTTT.

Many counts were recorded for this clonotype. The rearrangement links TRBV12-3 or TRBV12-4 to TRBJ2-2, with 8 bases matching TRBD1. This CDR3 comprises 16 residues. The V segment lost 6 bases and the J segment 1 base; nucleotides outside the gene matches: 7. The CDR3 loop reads CASSPTGGRNTGELFF. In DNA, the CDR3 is TGTGCCAGCAGCCCTACAGGGGGGAGGAACACCGGGGAGCTGTTTTTT.

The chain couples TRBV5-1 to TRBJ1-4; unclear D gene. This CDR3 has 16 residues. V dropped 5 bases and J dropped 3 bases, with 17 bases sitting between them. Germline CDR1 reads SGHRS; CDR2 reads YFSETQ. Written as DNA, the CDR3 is TGCGCCAGCAGTCGGGCTGGTCCTATGTCTAATGAAAAACTGTTTTTT. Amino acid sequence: CASSRAGPMSNEKLFF. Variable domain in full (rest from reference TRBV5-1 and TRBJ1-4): KAGVTQTPRYLIKTRGQQVTLSCSPISGHRSVSWYQQTPGQGLQFLFEYFSETQRNKGNFPGRFSGRQFSNSRSEMNVSTLELGDSALYLCASSRAGPMSNEKLFFGSGTQLSVL.

Here the CDR3 reads CASSLDVGQETQYF. The CDR3 DNA reads TGTGCCAGCAGCTTGGATGTGGGGCAAGAGACCCAGTACTTC. The chain links TRBV5-8 to TRBJ2-5; unclear D gene. CDR3 length: 14 amino acids. The V end lost 0 bases, the J end lost 2 bases, and 8 bases lay between the germline ends. Germline CDR1 reads SGHTS; CDR2 reads YDEGEE.

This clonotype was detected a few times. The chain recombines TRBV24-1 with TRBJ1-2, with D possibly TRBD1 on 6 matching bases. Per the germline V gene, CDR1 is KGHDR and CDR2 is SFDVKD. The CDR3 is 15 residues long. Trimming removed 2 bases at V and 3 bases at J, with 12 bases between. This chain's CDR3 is CATSDSGGHDYGYTF. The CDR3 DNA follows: TGTGCCACCAGTGATTCCGGGGGGCATGACTATGGCTACACCTTC.

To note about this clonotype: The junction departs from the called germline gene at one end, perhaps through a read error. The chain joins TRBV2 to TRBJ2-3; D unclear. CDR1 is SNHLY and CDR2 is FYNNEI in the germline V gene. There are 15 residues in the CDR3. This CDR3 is CASSGASNRADTHYF. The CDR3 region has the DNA TGTGCCAGCAGTGGGGCTTCCAATCGGGCAGATACGCATTATTTT. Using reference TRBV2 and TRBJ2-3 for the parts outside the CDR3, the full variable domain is EPEVTQTPSHQVTQMGQEVILRCVPISNHLYFYWYRQILGQKVEFLVSFYNNEISEKSEIFDDQFSVERPDGSNFTLKIRSTKLEDSAMYFCASSGASNRADTHYFGPGTRLTVL.

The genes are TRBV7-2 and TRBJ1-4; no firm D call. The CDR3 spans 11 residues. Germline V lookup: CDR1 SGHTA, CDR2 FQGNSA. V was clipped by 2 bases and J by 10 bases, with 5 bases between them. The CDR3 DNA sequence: TGTGCCAGCAGCTTATTAGGAAAACTGTTTTTT. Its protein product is CASSLLGKLFF.

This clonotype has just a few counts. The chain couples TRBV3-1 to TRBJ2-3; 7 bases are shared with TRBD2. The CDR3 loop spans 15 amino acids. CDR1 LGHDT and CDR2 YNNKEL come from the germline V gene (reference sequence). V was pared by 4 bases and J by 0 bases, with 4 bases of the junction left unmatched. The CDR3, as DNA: TGTGCCAGCAGCCCTACAGCGGGGAGCACAGATACGCAGTATTTT. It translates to CASSPTAGSTDTQYF.